A selection of T cell receptor beta chains follows, all from one sample in a study of Ad26.COV2.S vaccination and SARS-CoV-2 variants. Data came from immunoSEQ multiplex PCR; TCRdb stores just in-frame clones and leaves some out. The table has roughly 510,000 clones, around 90% seen once. The material was peripheral blood, obtained in a trial of Ad26.COV2.S vaccine versus placebo. These receptors originate from a person aged 18-60 years who received the Ad26.COV2.S COVID-19 vaccine or a placebo. The CDR3 runs from the conserved cysteine through the conserved F or W. Each record gives: CDR3 DNA, CDR3 protein, CDR3 length, V gene, J gene, clone size, D gene. A D gene is named only where the DNA matches it firmly. Part of the rows lack a size; the others show once, few, many or a class for expanded clones.

TGTGCCAGCAGCCAAGGGATAGGCGGAATCTCTGGGGCCAACGTCCTGACTTTC	CASSQGIGGISGANVLTF	18	TRBV3-1/TRBV3-2	TRBJ2-6	few	-
TGTGCCAGCAGCCAGGACCCCGGGGGCAATCCGACCGGGGAGCTGTTTTTT	CASSQDPGGNPTGELFF	17	TRBV3-1/TRBV3-2	TRBJ2-2	few	-
TGTGCCAGCAGGCGAGGACAGGGTACCTATGGCTACACCTTC	CASRRGQGTYGYTF	14	TRBV27	TRBJ1-2	-	TRBD1
TGTGCCAGCAGCCCCGGGGGGAGCTATGGCTACACCTTC	CASSPGGSYGYTF	13	TRBV9	TRBJ1-2	-	-
TGTGCCAGCAACGGGGGATCATACGAGCAGTACTTC	CASNGGSYEQYF	12	TRBV28	TRBJ2-7	once	-
TGTGCCAGCAGTTATGGACAGCGGGGGTACAATGAGCAGTTCTTC	CASSYGQRGYNEQFF	15	TRBV6-2/TRBV6-3	TRBJ2-1	-	TRBD2
TGTGCCAGCAGCTTAGTCACCGACGAGCAGTACTTC	CASSLVTDEQYF	12	TRBV11-2	TRBJ2-7	-	-
TGCAGCGTAAGGACCGTGGGCGCGAACACCGGGGAGCTGTTTTTT	CSVRTVGANTGELFF	15	TRBV29-1	TRBJ2-2	-	-
TGTGCCAGCAGCTTAGAGTTCGGAGGCTACGAGCAGTACTTC	CASSLEFGGYEQYF	14	TRBV7-2	TRBJ2-7	many	-
TGTGCCAGCAGCTTCCAAATCCGCGGCAATGAGCAGTTCTTC	CASSFQIRGNEQFF	14	TRBV7-2	TRBJ2-1	-	-
TGTGCCAGCAGTGAGACAGGGCTCCGGCAATCACCCCTCCACTTT	CASSETGLRQSPLHF	15	TRBV25-1	TRBJ1-6	-	TRBD1
TGTGCCAGCAGCCCGTTCCAGGCAAGCTACGAGCAGTACTTC	CASSPFQASYEQYF	14	TRBV13	TRBJ2-7	-	-
TGTGCCAGCAGGGGGTCGGCTCGTAGGAAACTGTTTTTT	CASRGSARRKLFF	13	TRBV27	TRBJ1-4	-	-
TGTGCCAGCGCAATACAGGGGAGCGGGAGTGGCGAGCAGTACTTC	CASAIQGSGSGEQYF	15	TRBV19	TRBJ2-7	few	-
TGTGCCAGCAGCCCCCGTTGGGAGTCCGGGGAGCTGTTTTTT	CASSPRWESGELFF	14	TRBV3-1/TRBV3-2	TRBJ2-2	-	-
TGTGCCAGCAGCCCAGGGGGCAGGGGAGCTTTCTTT	CASSPGGRGAFF	12	TRBV11-2	TRBJ1-1	-	TRBD1
TGCAGCGTGGTCTCCCAGGGTCGGTACGAGCAGTACTTC	CSVVSQGRYEQYF	13	TRBV29-1	TRBJ2-7	-	-
TGTGCCAGCAGCAAAGCCCCTAATCCGGGAGGGGAGACCCAGTACTTC	CASSKAPNPGGETQYF	16	TRBV21-1	TRBJ2-5	-	-
TGTGCCAGCAGCGTAGCGTCCTACGAGCAGTACTTC	CASSVASYEQYF	12	TRBV9	TRBJ2-7	-	-
TGCGCCAGCAGTGAGAGCCGGGGGACCAATCAGCCCCAGCATTTT	CASSESRGTNQPQHF	15	TRBV10-2	TRBJ1-5	-	-
TGTGCCAGCAAGACAGGGCGTTACAATGAGCAGTTCTTC	CASKTGRYNEQFF	13	TRBV28	TRBJ2-1	-	TRBD1
TGTGCCAGCAGTGAAGCGTGGGAAGGGGTTGAGCAGTTCTTC	CASSEAWEGVEQFF	14	TRBV2	TRBJ2-1	-	-
TGCGCCAGCAGCTCCGCTTTTAGCGGGAGTAGTACAGATACGCAGTATTTT	CASSSAFSGSSTDTQYF	17	TRBV5-1	TRBJ2-3	-	TRBD2
TGTGCCAGCGGGGGACCACCGGACAGGGTGAGCAATCAGCCCCAGCATTTT	CASGGPPDRVSNQPQHF	17	TRBV2	TRBJ1-5	-	TRBD1
TGTGCCAGCAGCTTATCTACTGACGAGCAGTACTTC	CASSLSTDEQYF	12	TRBV7-8	TRBJ2-7	-	-
TGCAGCGTTGAATTCGGGACAGGGGGCATTTACGAGCAGTACTTC	CSVEFGTGGIYEQYF	15	TRBV29-1	TRBJ2-7	once	TRBD1
TGTGCCAGCAGTCCAACCGGGATTGAAGCTTTCTTT	CASSPTGIEAFF	12	TRBV6-5	TRBJ1-1	once	-
TGTGCCAGCGGGATTTCGGGACAGCTCGTCACCGGGGAGCTGTTTTTT	CASGISGQLVTGELFF	16	TRBV27	TRBJ2-2	-	TRBD1
TGCGCCAGCAGCTCGGACAGGGGAGAATCACCCCTCCACTTT	CASSSDRGESPLHF	14	TRBV5-1	TRBJ1-6	-	TRBD1
TGTGCCAGCAGCCAGACAGGGGGGAATAATTCACCCCTCCACTTT	CASSQTGGNNSPLHF	15	TRBV14	TRBJ1-6	-	TRBD1
TGTGCCAGCAGCCCTGTTGGCAATCAGCCCCAGCATTTT	CASSPVGNQPQHF	13	TRBV7-2	TRBJ1-5	-	-
TGTGCCAGCAGTCCCCCGGGACTCGGAGCGTCCGGGGAGCTGTTTTTT	CASSPPGLGASGELFF	16	TRBV16	TRBJ2-2	-	-
TGTGCCAGCAGCCAAAGGTCAGATACGCAGTATTTT	CASSQRSDTQYF	12	TRBV3-1/TRBV3-2	TRBJ2-3	-	-
TGTGCCATCAGTGTAGGCAGGGATAATTCACCCCTCCACTTT	CAISVGRDNSPLHF	14	TRBV10-3	TRBJ1-6	-	-
TGTGCCAGCAGTTACTCATACTTAGACACCGGGGAGCTGTTTTTT	CASSYSYLDTGELFF	15	TRBV6-2/TRBV6-3	TRBJ2-2	-	-
TGTGCCAGCAGCCCAAGCGGGAGTAGCACCGGGGAGCTGTTTTTT	CASSPSGSSTGELFF	15	TRBV9	TRBJ2-2	-	TRBD2
TGTGCCAGCAGTTTGACGCCGTACGAGCAGTACTTC	CASSLTPYEQYF	12	TRBV28	TRBJ2-7	-	-
TGTGCCAGCAGCTCGTTTAGAGGGACTGAAGCTTTCTTT	CASSSFRGTEAFF	13	TRBV5-4	TRBJ1-1	-	-
TGTGCCAGCAGTTACGGATCGGGGAACTACGAGCAGTACTTC	CASSYGSGNYEQYF	14	TRBV6-5	TRBJ2-7	-	-
TGTGCCAGCAGTCTAGGGACAGGGGTGGCCTATGGCTACACCTTC	CASSLGTGVAYGYTF	15	TRBV27	TRBJ1-2	-	TRBD1
TGCAGCCCTGCGGGAGCCCACAATGAGCAGTTCTTC	CSPAGAHNEQFF	12	TRBV29-1	TRBJ2-1	-	TRBD2
TGTGCCTGGAGCCCCCTGGGGCTAGCGGGAAGGTCGGAGACCCAGTACTTC	CAWSPLGLAGRSETQYF	17	TRBV30	TRBJ2-5	-	TRBD2
TGTGCCAGCAGCCCCCTGGGGCTGTACGAGCAGTACTTC	CASSPLGLYEQYF	13	TRBV9	TRBJ2-7	-	-
TGTGCCAGCAGTGAACAGGGAACCGGGGAGCTGTTTTTT	CASSEQGTGELFF	13	TRBV6-4	TRBJ2-2	-	-
TGTGCCAGCAGTTTATTCTTCGGGGATACGCAGTATTTT	CASSLFFGDTQYF	13	TRBV27	TRBJ2-3	-	-
TGTGCCAGCAGCTCGGTAGGCTGGGGCAATCAGCCCCAGCATTTT	CASSSVGWGNQPQHF	15	TRBV7-2	TRBJ1-5	once	-
TGCGCCAGCAGCTGGGAGGCTAACTATGGCTACACCTTC	CASSWEANYGYTF	13	TRBV5-1	TRBJ1-2	-	-
TGTGCCAGCACAAAACAGGGGGTTGTGTCTGGAAACACCATATATTTT	CASTKQGVVSGNTIYF	16	TRBV2	TRBJ1-3	few	TRBD1
TGTGCCACCAGTGCAGACAGGGGGGATTTGGAGACCCAGTACTTC	CATSADRGDLETQYF	15	TRBV24-1	TRBJ2-5	-	TRBD1
TGTGCCAGCAGTCCAGCGGGAGAAGGCTACGAGCAGTACTTC	CASSPAGEGYEQYF	14	TRBV27	TRBJ2-7	-	TRBD2
TGTGCCAGCAGCACGCAGGACGGCTCCTACGAGCAGTACTTC	CASSTQDGSYEQYF	14	TRBV7-2	TRBJ2-7	-	-